Reported below is one T cell receptor (beta chain). These data are taken from a study of T cells in Graves' hyperthyroidism and ophthalmopathy. RNA transcripts served as the template for amplifying TCR beta CDR3 regions. HTBI primers were used for first-round RT-PCR of the TCR CDR3. TCRdb re-called the multiplex PCR reads through MiXCR, storing one row per CDR3 protein. The data hold around 540,000 distinct CDR3 sequences, with around 42% observed a single time. This CDR3 contains 14 residues. V lost 10 bases, J lost 7 bases, and 22 bases lay in between. Germline loops: CDR1 ENHRY, CDR2 SYGVKD. The sequencing sample was made of peripheral blood or thyroid tissue (not recorded which). The rearrangement joins TRBV10-3 to TRBJ1-2; maybe TRBD1 (5 bases). This receptor was obtained from a woman aged 18-35 years with Graves' hyperthyroidism. DNA of the CDR3: TGTGCCAGCAGCGCAGAGGCAGGGACTCTTGGCTACACCTTC. Translation: CASSAEAGTLGYTF.